The clone carrying this T cell receptor beta chain was seen more than once but under ten times. The sample is drawn from a study of blood T cell repertoires in COVID-19. Study-wide context: The samples span acute and convalescent COVID-19 from the United States, Italy and Spain. The analysed material was cDNA or gDNA that came from T cells, B-cell-depleted T cells, or PBMCs.

In the original processing: It was from reference gene primer amplification that nucleated cell counts were estimated. Generated by immunoSEQ multiplex PCR, the TCRdb table keeps only in-frame clones and is missing some. That table gives V, J and clone size, and the DNA gave D and trimming. The sample has 95,000 to 150,000 clones, 60% to 85% seen once. Trimming removed 4 bases at V and 1 base at J, with 14 bases between. The CDR3 runs to 15 residues. Germline V gene data show CDR1 as SGHAT and CDR2 as FQNNGV. Sample: peripheral blood. The rearrangement joins TRBV11-2 to TRBJ2-7, with unresolved D. The sequence was collected from a man aged 65-85 years with acute or convalescent COVID-19. CDR3 amino acids: CASSSRHNNSYEQYF. The CDR3 DNA is TGTGCCAGCAGCTCCCGTCACAATAATTCCTACGAGCAGTACTTC.